A single T cell receptor beta chain is shown here with its context. This specimen belongs to a study of blood T cell repertoires in COVID-19. Looking at the study overall: COVID-19 samples, acute and convalescent, were from the United States, Italy and Spain.

Followed over time, Seattle patients had been enrolled while infection was active. Sequencing used immunoSEQ multiplex PCR; TCRdb keeps in-frame clones, though not all of them. The sample gives about 170,000 clones, about nine tenths of which show up once; 4.8% is in the top ten. This sequence originates from a man under 40 with COVID-19, enrolled during active disease. The sequenced sample was peripheral blood.

CDR3: CASSLQGSRDGYTF. Written as DNA, the CDR3 is TGTGCCAGCAGTTTGCAGGGGTCGAGGGATGGCTACACCTTC. The V call is TRBV28, the J call TRBJ1-2; possibly TRBD1 for D (6 bases). The CDR3 covers 14 residues. The germline V gene has CDR1 MDHEN and CDR2 SYDVKM. Trimming took off 3 bases at V and 6 bases at J, with 14 bases between the two ends.